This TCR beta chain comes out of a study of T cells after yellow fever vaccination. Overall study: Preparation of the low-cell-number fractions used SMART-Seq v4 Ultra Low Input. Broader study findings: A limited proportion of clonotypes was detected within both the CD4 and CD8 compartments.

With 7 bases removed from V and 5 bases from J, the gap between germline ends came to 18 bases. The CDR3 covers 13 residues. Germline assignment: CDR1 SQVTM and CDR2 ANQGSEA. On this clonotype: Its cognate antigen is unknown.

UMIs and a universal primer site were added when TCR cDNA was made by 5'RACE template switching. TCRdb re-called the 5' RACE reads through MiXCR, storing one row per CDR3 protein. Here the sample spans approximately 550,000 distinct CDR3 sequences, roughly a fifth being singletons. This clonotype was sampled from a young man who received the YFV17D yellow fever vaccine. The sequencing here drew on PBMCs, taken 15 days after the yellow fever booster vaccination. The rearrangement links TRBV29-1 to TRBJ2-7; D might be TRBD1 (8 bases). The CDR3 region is CSAIRQGRDEQYF. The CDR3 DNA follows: TGCAGCGCCATCAGACAGGGGAGGGACGAGCAGTACTTC.